This TCR beta chain was captured in a study of neurological immune-mediated disorders. cDNA synthesis was performed by 5'RACE with 10-nucleotide random UMIs. TCRdb passed the 5' RACE reads through MiXCR, listing each CDR3 protein once. The table lists roughly 52,000 distinct CDR3 sequences, around 4% of them singletons. In its sample, this clonotype was seen many times. Its antigen is not known. The unsorted libraries were made from 2 million PBMCs kept at -80 C. V lost 6 bases, J lost 7 bases, and 17 bases lay in between. The germline CDR1 and CDR2 sequences are SGHRS and YFSETQ. CDR3 length: 14 residues. Study-level results: On phylogenetic grouping, the repertoires of 18 of 34 multiple sclerosis patients fell within one related-CDR3 cluster, constituting a possible signature.

V is TRBV5-1 and J is TRBJ2-1; possibly TRBD2 for D (6 bases). The material sequenced was PBMCs. The source of this sequence is a man in his fifties or sixties with multiple sclerosis. This CDR3 is CASNRGRAENEQFF. For the CDR3, the DNA is TGCGCCAGCAATCGGGGGAGAGCGGAAAATGAGCAGTTCTTC.